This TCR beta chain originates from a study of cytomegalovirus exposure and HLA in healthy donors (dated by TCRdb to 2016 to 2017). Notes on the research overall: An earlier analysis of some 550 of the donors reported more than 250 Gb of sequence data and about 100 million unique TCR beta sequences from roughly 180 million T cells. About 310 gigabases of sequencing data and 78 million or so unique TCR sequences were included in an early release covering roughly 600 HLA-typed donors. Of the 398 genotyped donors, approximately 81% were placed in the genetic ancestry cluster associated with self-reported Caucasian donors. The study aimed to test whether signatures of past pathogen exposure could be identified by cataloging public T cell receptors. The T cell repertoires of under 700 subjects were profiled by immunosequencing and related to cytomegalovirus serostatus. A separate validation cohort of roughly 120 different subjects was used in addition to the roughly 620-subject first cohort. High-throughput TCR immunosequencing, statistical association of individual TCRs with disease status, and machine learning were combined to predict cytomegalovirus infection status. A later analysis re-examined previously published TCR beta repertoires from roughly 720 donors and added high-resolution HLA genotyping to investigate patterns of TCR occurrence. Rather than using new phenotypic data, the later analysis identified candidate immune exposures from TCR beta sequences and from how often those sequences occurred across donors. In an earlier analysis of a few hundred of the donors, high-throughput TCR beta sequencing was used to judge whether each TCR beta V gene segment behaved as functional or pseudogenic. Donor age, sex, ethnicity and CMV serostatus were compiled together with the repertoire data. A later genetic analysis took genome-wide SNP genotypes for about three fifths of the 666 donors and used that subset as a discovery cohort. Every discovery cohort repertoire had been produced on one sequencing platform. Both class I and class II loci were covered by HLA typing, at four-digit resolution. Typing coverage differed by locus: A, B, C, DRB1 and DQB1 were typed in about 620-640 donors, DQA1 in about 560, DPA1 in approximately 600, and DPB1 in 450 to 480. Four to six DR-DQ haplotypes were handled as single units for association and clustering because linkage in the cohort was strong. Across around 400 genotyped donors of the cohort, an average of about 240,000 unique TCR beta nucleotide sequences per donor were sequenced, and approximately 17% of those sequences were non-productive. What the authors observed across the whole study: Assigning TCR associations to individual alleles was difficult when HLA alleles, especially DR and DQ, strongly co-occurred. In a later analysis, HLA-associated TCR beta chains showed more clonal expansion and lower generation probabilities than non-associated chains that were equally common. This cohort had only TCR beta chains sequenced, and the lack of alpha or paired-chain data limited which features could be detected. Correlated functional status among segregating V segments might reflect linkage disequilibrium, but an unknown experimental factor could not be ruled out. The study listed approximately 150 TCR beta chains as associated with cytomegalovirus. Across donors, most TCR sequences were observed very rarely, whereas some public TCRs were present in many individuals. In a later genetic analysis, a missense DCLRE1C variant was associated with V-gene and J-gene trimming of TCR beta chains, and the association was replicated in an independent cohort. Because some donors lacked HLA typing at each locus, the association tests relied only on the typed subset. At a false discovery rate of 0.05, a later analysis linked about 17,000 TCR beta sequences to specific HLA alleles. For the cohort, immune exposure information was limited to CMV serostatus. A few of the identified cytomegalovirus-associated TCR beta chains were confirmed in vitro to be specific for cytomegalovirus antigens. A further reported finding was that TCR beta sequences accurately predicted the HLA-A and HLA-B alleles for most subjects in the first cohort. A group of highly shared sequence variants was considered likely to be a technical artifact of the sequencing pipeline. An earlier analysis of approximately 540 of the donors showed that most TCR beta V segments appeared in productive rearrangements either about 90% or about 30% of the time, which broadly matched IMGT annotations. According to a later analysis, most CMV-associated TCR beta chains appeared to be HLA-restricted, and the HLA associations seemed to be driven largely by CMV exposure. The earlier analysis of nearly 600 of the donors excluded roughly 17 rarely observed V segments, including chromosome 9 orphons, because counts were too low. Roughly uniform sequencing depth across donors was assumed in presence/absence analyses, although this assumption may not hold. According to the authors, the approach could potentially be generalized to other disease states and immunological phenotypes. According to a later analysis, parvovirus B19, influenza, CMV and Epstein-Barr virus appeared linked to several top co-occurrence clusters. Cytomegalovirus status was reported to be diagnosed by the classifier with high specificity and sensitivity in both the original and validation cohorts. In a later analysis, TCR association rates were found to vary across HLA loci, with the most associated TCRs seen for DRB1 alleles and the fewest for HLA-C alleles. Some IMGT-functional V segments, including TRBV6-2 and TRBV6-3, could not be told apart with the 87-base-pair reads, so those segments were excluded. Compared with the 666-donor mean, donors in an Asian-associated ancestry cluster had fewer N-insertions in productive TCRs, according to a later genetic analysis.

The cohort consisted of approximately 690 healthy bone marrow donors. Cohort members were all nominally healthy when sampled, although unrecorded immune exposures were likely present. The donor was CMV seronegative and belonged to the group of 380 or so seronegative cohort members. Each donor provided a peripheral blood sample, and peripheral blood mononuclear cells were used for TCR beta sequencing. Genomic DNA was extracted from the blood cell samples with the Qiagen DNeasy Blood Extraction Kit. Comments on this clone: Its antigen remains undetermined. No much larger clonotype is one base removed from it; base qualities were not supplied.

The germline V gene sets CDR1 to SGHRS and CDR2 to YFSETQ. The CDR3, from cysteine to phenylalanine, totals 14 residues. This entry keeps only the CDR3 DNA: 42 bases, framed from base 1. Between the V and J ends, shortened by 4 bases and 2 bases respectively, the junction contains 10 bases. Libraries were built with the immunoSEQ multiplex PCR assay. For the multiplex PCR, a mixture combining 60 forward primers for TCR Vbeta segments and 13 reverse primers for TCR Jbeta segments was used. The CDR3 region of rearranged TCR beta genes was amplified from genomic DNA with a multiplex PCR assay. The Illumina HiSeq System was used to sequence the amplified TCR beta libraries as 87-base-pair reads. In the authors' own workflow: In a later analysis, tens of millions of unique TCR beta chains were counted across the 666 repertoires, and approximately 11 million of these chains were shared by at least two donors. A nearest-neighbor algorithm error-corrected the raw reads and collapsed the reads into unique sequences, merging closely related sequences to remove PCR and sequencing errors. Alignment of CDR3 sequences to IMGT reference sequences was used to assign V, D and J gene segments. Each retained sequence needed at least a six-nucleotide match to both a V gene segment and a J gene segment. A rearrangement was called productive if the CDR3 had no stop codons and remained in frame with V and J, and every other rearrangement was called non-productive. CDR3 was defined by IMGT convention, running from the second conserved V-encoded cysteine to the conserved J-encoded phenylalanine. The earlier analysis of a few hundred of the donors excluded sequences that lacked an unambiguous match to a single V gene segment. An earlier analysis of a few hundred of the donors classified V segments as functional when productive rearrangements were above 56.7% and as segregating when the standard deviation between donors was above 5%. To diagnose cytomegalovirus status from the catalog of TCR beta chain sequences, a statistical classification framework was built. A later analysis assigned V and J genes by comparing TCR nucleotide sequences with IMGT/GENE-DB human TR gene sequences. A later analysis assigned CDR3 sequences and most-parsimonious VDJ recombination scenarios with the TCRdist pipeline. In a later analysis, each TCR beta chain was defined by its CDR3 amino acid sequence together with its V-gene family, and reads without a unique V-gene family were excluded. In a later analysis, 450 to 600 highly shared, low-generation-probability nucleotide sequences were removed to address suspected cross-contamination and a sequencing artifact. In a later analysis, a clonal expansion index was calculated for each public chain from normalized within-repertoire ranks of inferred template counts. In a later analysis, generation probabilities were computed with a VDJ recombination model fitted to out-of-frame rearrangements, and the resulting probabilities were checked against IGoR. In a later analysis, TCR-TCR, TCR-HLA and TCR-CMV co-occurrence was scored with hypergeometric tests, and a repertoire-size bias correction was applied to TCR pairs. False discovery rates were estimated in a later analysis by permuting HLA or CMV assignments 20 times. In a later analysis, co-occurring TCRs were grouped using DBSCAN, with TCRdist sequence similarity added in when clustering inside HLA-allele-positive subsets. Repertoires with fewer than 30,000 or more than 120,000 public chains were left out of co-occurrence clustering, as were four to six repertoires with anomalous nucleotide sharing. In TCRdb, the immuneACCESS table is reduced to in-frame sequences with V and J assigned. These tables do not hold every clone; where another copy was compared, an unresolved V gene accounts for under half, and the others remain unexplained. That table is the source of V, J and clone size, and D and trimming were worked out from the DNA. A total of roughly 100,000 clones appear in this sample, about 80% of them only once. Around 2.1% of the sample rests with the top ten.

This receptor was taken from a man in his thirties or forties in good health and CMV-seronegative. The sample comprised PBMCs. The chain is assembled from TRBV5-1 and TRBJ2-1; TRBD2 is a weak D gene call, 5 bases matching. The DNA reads TGCGCCAGCAGCCCGGACGGGACCTACAATGAGCAGTTCTTC. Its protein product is CASSPDGTYNEQFF. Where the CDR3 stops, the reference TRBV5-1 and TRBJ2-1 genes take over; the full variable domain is KAGVTQTPRYLIKTRGQQVTLSCSPISGHRSVSWYQQTPGQGLQFLFEYFSETQRNKGNFPGRFSGRQFSNSRSEMNVSTLELGDSALYLCASSPDGTYNEQFFGPGTRLTVL.